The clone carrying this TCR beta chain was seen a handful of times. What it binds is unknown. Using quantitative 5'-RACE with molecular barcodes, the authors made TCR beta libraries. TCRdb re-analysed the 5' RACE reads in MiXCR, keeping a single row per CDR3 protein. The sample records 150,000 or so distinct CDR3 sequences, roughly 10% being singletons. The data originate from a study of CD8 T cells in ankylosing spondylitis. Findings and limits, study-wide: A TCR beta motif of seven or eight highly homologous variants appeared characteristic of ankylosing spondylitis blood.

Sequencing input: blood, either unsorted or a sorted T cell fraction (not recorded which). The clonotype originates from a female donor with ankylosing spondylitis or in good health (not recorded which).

CDR3 sequence reads: CASSVAGEETQYF. The CDR3 DNA follows: TGTGCCAGCAGCGTAGCTGGGGAAGAGACCCAGTACTTC. V usage is TRBV9 and J usage is TRBJ2-5; no clear D. CDR3 length: 13 amino acids. CDR1 SGDLS and CDR2 YYNGEE come from the germline V gene. Trimming cost V 0 bases and J 3 bases, with 6 bases left between them.